The clone carrying this T cell receptor (beta chain) was counted many times. Its target is not known. The source of the sample is a study of T-cell reconstitution after alpha-beta-depleted transplantation in children. General study points: By one year post-transplant, T-cell counts and diversity largely arose from T cells that were newly produced. Expanded graft clones, several hundred of them, were reportedly the source of alpha-beta T cells about two months after transplant. In some patients, recipient T cells and intrathymic progenitors surviving conditioning explained high day-60 diversity.

A library of TCRbeta sequences, prepared with unique molecular identifiers, was generated. TCRdb called the PCR reads again in MiXCR, with one record for every CDR3 protein. This repertoire shows 600,000 or so distinct CDR3 sequences, approximately 22% found once; its top ten account for 14%. CDR3 length: 16 residues. V lost 3 bases to trimming and J lost 4 bases, with 19 bases between them. The germline CDR1 and CDR2 sequences are LGHDT and YNNKEL (reference sequence). This sequence was found in a boy under two years old who had a stem cell transplant for acute myeloid leukemia, so the T cells may come from the graft donor. The chain joins TRBV3-1 to TRBJ2-7; no definite D call. Material: PBMCs, mostly from graft donor cells, obtained 360 days after TCRalphabeta/CD19-depleted stem cell transplant. The CDR3 bases are TGTGCCAGCAGCCAGGCAGGCTCACCTTACCTTTACGAGCAGTACTTC. Translation gives CASSQAGSPYLYEQYF.